These 8 T cell receptor beta chains share one sample of origin, sequenced in a study of technical replicates of blood from several donors. Data came from immunoSEQ multiplex PCR; TCRdb stores just in-frame clones and leaves some out. The sample includes approximately 59,000 clones, roughly 86% of them seen just once. The specimen sequenced was PBMCs. All receptors derive from a human donor in good health. Some clones in this sample may be carry-over from other donors' samples.

The J gene is TRBJ2-1, the V gene TRBV5-1; 13 bases match TRBD2. CDR3 length equals 18 residues. Germline V gene sequence: CDR1 SGHRS, CDR2 YFSETQ. The V and J ends lost 2 bases and 1 base, in that order; junction bases with no gene match: 6. CDR3 loop: CASSFRRTSGSSYNEQFF. CDR3 sequence (DNA): TGCGCCAGCAGCTTTCGTCGGACTAGCGGGAGTTCCTACAATGAGCAGTTCTTC.

V and J are TRBV4-1 and TRBJ1-1, with D unresolved. CDR1 is MGHRA, CDR2 YSYEKL, per germline. V was cut by 0 bases and J by 2 bases, with 10 bases left in between. CDR3 length: 15 amino acids. The CDR3 nucleotides read TGCGCCAGCAGCCAAGAGGGCAGACTAAACACTGAAGCTTTCTTT. This translates into CASSQEGRLNTEAFF.

This CDR3 is CASGAGELFF. In DNA, the CDR3 is TGTGCCAGCGGAGCCGGGGAGCTGTTTTTT. The genes are TRBV6-5 and TRBJ2-2, with D unclear. V was pared by 8 bases and J by 6 bases, with 4 bases between. Germline V lookup: CDR1 MNHEY, CDR2 SVGAGI. This CDR3 has 10 amino acids.

The J gene is TRBJ2-1, the V gene TRBV6-5, with 11 bases fitting TRBD2. CDR1 and CDR2 (germline): MNHEY, SVGAGI. V trimming: 4 bases; J trimming: 9 bases; junction bases outside the gene matches: 11. This CDR3 is built from 16 residues. The CDR3 reads CASSSRLAGSSGEQFF. CDR3 DNA: TGTGCCAGCAGTTCTCGACTAGCGGGAAGTAGCGGTGAGCAGTTCTTC.

This chain connects TRBV11-2 to TRBJ2-7; no clear D gene. CDR1 is SGHAT and CDR2 is FQNNGV in the germline V gene. With 2 bases removed from V and 5 bases from J, the gap between germline ends came to 13 bases. The CDR3 totals 14 residues. As DNA, the CDR3 is TGTGCCAGCAGCTTAATGAGGCTTCAAAACGAGCAGTACTTC. This sequence encodes CASSLMRLQNEQYF.

The chain has TRBV9 and TRBJ2-7; the match to TRBD1 covers 10 bases. Germline V CDR1 and CDR2: SGDLS, YYNGEE. V dropped 4 bases and J dropped 3; count of bases not matched to a gene: 4. The CDR3 loop spans 14 amino acids. CDR3: CASSPGQGLYEQYF. The CDR3 DNA follows: TGTGCCAGCAGCCCGGGACAGGGGCTCTACGAGCAGTACTTC. Complete variable domain (other parts from reference TRBV9 and TRBJ2-7): DSGVTQTPKHLITATGQRVTLRCSPRSGDLSVYWYQQSLDQGLQFLIQYYNGEERAKGNILERFSAQQFPDLHSELNLSSLELGDSALYFCASSPGQGLYEQYFGPGTRLTVT.

The chain recombines TRBV25-1 with TRBJ1-1, with 9 bases that match TRBD1. The CDR3 runs 14 residues. The germline V gene has CDR1 MGHDK and CDR2 SYGVNS. The trim removed 9 bases at V and 1 base at J, leaving 6 bases unmatched. CDR3 loop: CASGKTGGNTEAFF. CDR3 coding DNA: TGTGCCAGTGGGAAGACAGGGGGGAACACTGAAGCTTTCTTT.

This chain joins TRBV4-1 and TRBJ2-2, with 15 bases lining up with TRBD2. V lost 0 bases, J lost 3 bases, and 11 bases stayed unmatched. Per germline, CDR1 MGHRA and CDR2 YSYEKL. The CDR3 runs to 21 residues. The CDR3 sequence is CASSQEPLRTSGRVDTGELFF. CDR3 DNA sequence: TGCGCCAGCAGCCAAGAACCACTAAGGACTAGCGGGAGGGTTGACACCGGGGAGCTGTTTTTT.